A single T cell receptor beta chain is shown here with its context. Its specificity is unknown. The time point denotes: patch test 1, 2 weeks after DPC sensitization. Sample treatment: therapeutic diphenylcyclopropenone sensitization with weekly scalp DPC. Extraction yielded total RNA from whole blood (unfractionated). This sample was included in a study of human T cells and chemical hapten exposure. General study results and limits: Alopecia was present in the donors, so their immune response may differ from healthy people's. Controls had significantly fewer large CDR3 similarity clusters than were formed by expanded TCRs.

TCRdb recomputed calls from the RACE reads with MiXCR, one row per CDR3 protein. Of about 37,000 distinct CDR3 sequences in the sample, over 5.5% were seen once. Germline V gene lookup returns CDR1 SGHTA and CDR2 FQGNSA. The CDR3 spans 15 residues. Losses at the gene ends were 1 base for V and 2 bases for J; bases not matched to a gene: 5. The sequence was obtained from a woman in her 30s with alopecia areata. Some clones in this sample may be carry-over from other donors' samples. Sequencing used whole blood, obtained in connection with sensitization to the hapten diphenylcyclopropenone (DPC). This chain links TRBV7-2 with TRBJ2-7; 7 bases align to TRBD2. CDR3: CASSLGPGGTYEQYF. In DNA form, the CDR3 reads TGTGCCAGCAGCTTAGGTCCCGGGGGGACCTACGAGCAGTACTTC.